The 6 T cell receptor beta chains below come from one sample, sequenced in a study of blood T cell repertoires in COVID-19. Sequencing used immunoSEQ multiplex PCR; TCRdb keeps in-frame clones, though not all of them. The sample consists of about 120,000 clones, about 87% of them appearing once. Source material: peripheral blood. These receptors were obtained from a woman aged 70 to 79 with acute or convalescent COVID-19.

This CDR3 reads CATTSGGASSYNEQFF. In nucleotides, the CDR3 is TGTGCCACGACTAGCGGGGGGGCTAGCTCCTACAATGAGCAGTTCTTC. The V and J genes are TRBV15 and TRBJ2-1, with 14 bases fitting TRBD2. V dropped 9 bases and J dropped 0; count of bases not matched to a gene: 4. Per the germline V gene, CDR1 is LNHNV and CDR2 is YYDKDF (reference sequence). CDR3 size: 16 residues.

The V call is TRBV3-1 (or the pseudogene TRBV3-2), the J call TRBJ1-3; tentatively, D is TRBD1 (5 bases). Trimming removed 5 bases at V and 4 bases at J, with 12 bases between. The CDR3 extends over 14 amino acids. Germline V gives CDR1 LGHDT, CDR2 YNNKEL (reference sequence). The CDR3 here is CASSYQGSGNTIYF. In DNA, the CDR3 is TGTGCCAGCAGCTACCAGGGTTCGGGAAACACCATATATTTT.

The CDR3 region has the DNA TGTGCCAGCAGCCCATTATTCAGGGGTGAAAAACTGTTTTTT. Amino acid sequence: CASSPLFRGEKLFF. The rearrangement joins TRBV2 to TRBJ1-4, with TRBD1 as a possible D gene (6 bases). Trimming cost V 6 bases and J 7 bases, with 15 bases left between them. This CDR3 has 14 amino acids. Germline V gene lookup returns CDR1 SNHLY and CDR2 FYNNEI.

This sequence joins TRBV28 and TRBJ2-1; D is unresolved. Trimming took off 5 bases at V and 8 bases at J, with 7 bases between the two ends. Germline V gene sequence: CDR1 MDHEN, CDR2 SYDVKM. The CDR3 has 11 residues. This CDR3 is CASSPDYEQFF. For the CDR3, the DNA is TGTGCCAGCAGTCCTGACTATGAGCAGTTCTTC.

The chain employs TRBV6-6 and TRBJ2-1, with TRBD1 matching 10 bases. The CDR3 sequence is 14 residues long. Germline V gene sequence: CDR1 MNHNY, CDR2 SVGAGI (reference sequence). The V gene end was trimmed by 4 bases and the J gene end by 7 bases; junction bases not matched to a gene: 4. The CDR3 DNA reads as TGTGCCAGCAGTTCGGACAGGGGGATGAATGAGCAGTTCTTC. Amino acids: CASSSDRGMNEQFF.

V and J are TRBV27 and TRBJ2-3; a weak D match, TRBD2 (6 bases). The CDR3 contains 16 residues. The germline V gene encodes CDR1 MNHEY and CDR2 SMNVEV (reference sequence). Between the trimmed V and J ends, which lost 2 bases and 1 base, there was a span of 13 bases. For the CDR3, the DNA is TGTGCCAGCAGTTTACGTGCGGGCGGGGGCACAGATACGCAGTATTTT. As protein: CASSLRAGGGTDTQYF.